The TCR beta chain described here comes from a study of blood T cell repertoires in COVID-19. Background on the study: PBMCs, B-cell-depleted T cells, or T cells were the source of the cDNA or gDNA that made up the material.

Using immunoSEQ multiplex PCR, the repertoire was profiled, and TCRdb retains in-frame clones only, with some absent. There are approximately 110,000 clones in the sample; 75% to 85% occur only once, and 7% to 9.5% lies in the top ten. Trimming cost V 0 bases and J 0 bases, with 9 bases left between them. The CDR3 runs 15 residues. CDR1 SGHRS and CDR2 YFSETQ come from the germline V gene. The J gene is TRBJ1-1, the V gene TRBV5-1; D is uncertain. The source of this sequence is a man aged 70 or older with acute or convalescent COVID-19. Sequencing was performed on peripheral blood. The CDR3 region is CASSLATLMNTEAFF. Here the CDR3 DNA reads TGCGCCAGCAGCTTGGCTACACTAATGAACACTGAAGCTTTCTTT.